The present TCR beta chain was sequenced within a study of T-cell reconstitution after alpha-beta-depleted transplantation in children. Findings of the study overall: Where alpha-beta T cells came from about two months after transplant was reportedly several hundred expanded graft clones. Once a year had passed after transplant, T-cell counts and diversity came mostly from newly produced T cells.

It was with unique molecular identifiers that the TCRbeta library was prepared. TCRdb ran MiXCR on the PCR reads and lists one entry per CDR3 protein. The data contain about 980,000 distinct CDR3 sequences, roughly 31% of them singletons. This clonotype was counted at least ten times. Antigen specificity is unknown. The germline gives CDR1 SQVTM, CDR2 ANQGSEA. This CDR3 spans 14 amino acids. Trimming took 4 bases from V and 0 from J, leaving 12 bases between them. The rearrangement joins TRBV29-1 to TRBJ1-1, with D possibly matching TRBD1 (6 bases). The input for sequencing was PBMCs, mostly from graft donor cells, taken 360 days after TCRalphabeta/CD19-depleted stem cell transplant. The receptor was isolated from a boy in the first two years of life who had a stem cell transplant for SCID, so the T cells may come from the graft donor. CDR3 residues: CSVVTTGMNTEAFF. The CDR3 bases are TGCAGCGTTGTTACAACAGGGATGAACACTGAAGCTTTCTTT.